This entry concerns a single TCR beta chain. Its antigen is not known. This record comes from a study of a mutant IDH1 vaccine in newly diagnosed glioma. Study-level information: Patients were pretreated with radiotherapy, temozolomide, or both, mostly both.

Trimming took off 5 bases at V and 5 bases at J, with 19 bases between the two ends. Germline values: CDR1 SGHTA, CDR2 FQGNSA. The CDR3 runs 15 residues. Sequencing was performed with immunoSEQ multiplex PCR; in TCRdb, only in-frame clones are kept and a portion is missing. The sample carries approximately 28,000 clones, around four fifths recorded once. Time point denoted: week 35, safety follow-up. The content of each vaccine dose was 300 ug of mutant IDH1 20-mer peptide, and topical imiquimod accompanied it. The donor cohort comprised cases of new WHO grade 3 or 4 IDH1-mutant, ATRX-lost astrocytoma.

The chain carries TRBV7-2 and TRBJ2-7, with a weak D call TRBD1 (6 bases). This clonotype originated in a man aged 25 to 40 with glioma. The sequencing used PBMCs, collected from a glioma patient whose treatment included an IDH1 peptide vaccine. CDR3 nucleotide sequence: TGTGCCAGCAGCCCCCCGGGTGGCAGGGGCCACGAGCAGTACTTC. Translation gives CASSPPGGRGHEQYF.